One sample yielded the 5 T cell receptor beta chains listed below, sequenced in a study of glioma-infiltrating T cells after dendritic cell vaccination. The sample's time point: after dendritic cell vaccination, including at tumor progression/relapse. Clones were sequenced by immunoSEQ multiplex PCR, and TCRdb holds only the in-frame ones, with some missing. The sample gives 90,000 to 110,000 clones, roughly 89% of which show up once; 2.5% to 3% is in the top ten. Here the sequenced sample was blood, taken after dendritic cell vaccination. The source is a human donor with glioblastoma.

The chain recombines TRBV5-1 with TRBJ2-3; 11 bases match TRBD1. Germline V gives CDR1 SGHRS, CDR2 YFSETQ. The ends lost 4 bases at V and 2 bases at J; junction bases unmatched: 9. The CDR3 extends over 17 amino acids. DNA of the CDR3: TGCGCCAGCAGCGACCTCGGACAGGGGGCGCCCACAGATACGCAGTATTTT. Translated: CASSDLGQGAPTDTQYF. Full variable domain (missing parts from reference TRBV5-1 and TRBJ2-3): KAGVTQTPRYLIKTRGQQVTLSCSPISGHRSVSWYQQTPGQGLQFLFEYFSETQRNKGNFPGRFSGRQFSNSRSEMNVSTLELGDSALYLCASSDLGQGAPTDTQYFGPGTRLTVL.

This clone is a singleton in its sample. As DNA, the CDR3 is TGTGCCAGTAGTATGGGGCCAGGGCTCCACTATGGCTACACCTTC. This sequence encodes CASSMGPGLHYGYTF. V and J are TRBV19 and TRBJ1-2, with D maybe TRBD1 (5 bases). From germline, CDR1 is LNHDA and CDR2 SQIVND (reference sequence). The CDR3 is 15 amino acids. Trimming cost V 3 bases and J 3 bases, with 14 bases left between them. Full variable domain (rest looked up from reference TRBV19 and TRBJ1-2): DGGITQSPKYLFRKEGQNVTLSCEQNLNHDAMYWYRQDPGQGLRLIYYSQIVNDFQKGDIAEGYSVSREKKESFPLTVTSAQKNPTAFYLCASSMGPGLHYGYTFGSGTRLTVV.

The chain joins TRBV4-2 to TRBJ1-2, with 7 bases lining up with TRBD1. Per the germline V gene, CDR1 is LGHNA and CDR2 is YNFKEQ. After removal of 3 bases from V and 4 bases from J, the junction contained 8 bases not matched to a gene. This CDR3 contains 15 residues. The CDR3 reads CASSHGRQGAYGYTF. The DNA of the CDR3 is TGTGCCAGCAGCCATGGGAGACAGGGAGCCTATGGCTACACCTTC.

The chain links TRBV30 to TRBJ1-2; a weak D match, TRBD1 (6 bases). The germline gives CDR1 GTSNPN, CDR2 SVGIG (reference sequence). V dropped 4 bases and J dropped 6 bases, with 12 bases sitting between them. This CDR3 region has 12 residues. This CDR3 is CAWKGVLHGYTF. CDR3 bases: TGTGCCTGGAAGGGGGTCTTGCATGGCTACACCTTC.

The chain carries TRBV29-1 and TRBJ2-5; maybe TRBD1 (5 bases). This CDR3 comprises 13 residues. Trimming removed 7 bases from V and 5 bases from J, with 17 bases in between. Germline CDR1 SQVTM, CDR2 ANQGSEA. CDR3 protein: CSAGKGMGETQYF. The CDR3 region has the DNA TGCAGCGCTGGCAAGGGGATGGGGGAGACCCAGTACTTC.